The rows below give T cell receptor beta chains drawn from one sample of a study of blood T cell repertoires in COVID-19. Sequencing used immunoSEQ multiplex PCR; TCRdb keeps in-frame clones, though not all of them. The sample consists of approximately 97,000 clones, more than 90% of them appearing once. Sequencing was performed on peripheral blood. These receptors were collected from a woman aged 45-60 years with COVID-19, enrolled during active disease. CDR3s include the opening cysteine and the closing phenylalanine or tryptophan. Expanded clones are given a class, and other clones once, few, many or no size at all.

clone_size j_call v_call cdr3_aa
NA TRBJ1-1 TRBV11-2 CASSSAGTGPTEAFF
NA TRBJ2-3 TRBV12-5 CASGLRASGGWGTDTQYF
NA TRBJ2-1 TRBV27 CASKWTSGNNEQFF
NA TRBJ2-7 TRBV25-1 CASNGGGNGYEQYF
NA TRBJ1-6 TRBV5-1 CASSWSGTPKNSPLHF
NA TRBJ2-1 TRBV9 CASSVADRVNEQFF
once TRBJ2-5 TRBV7-6 CASSLAEPSGGKYETQYF
NA TRBJ1-1 TRBV6-5 CASSSRTGAAPMEAFF
NA TRBJ1-5 TRBV5-1 CASSLAGGMGQPQHF
NA TRBJ1-1 TRBV28 CASSSPDRVEGTEAFF
NA TRBJ2-7 TRBV6-5 CASSSGTARQQYF
NA TRBJ2-1 TRBV4-3 CASSQDGPGDGQFF
NA TRBJ2-1 TRBV11-2 CASSLEWENPEQFF
NA TRBJ2-7 TRBV24-1 CATSDDRVYEQYF
NA TRBJ2-7 TRBV27 CASSLVAKYEQYF
NA TRBJ1-1 TRBV19 CASTSGQGRSEAFF
NA TRBJ2-7 TRBV19 CASSTGHITEQYF